The 21 T cell receptor beta chains below were found in one sample sequenced in a study of graft-versus-host responses after intestinal transplantation. No antigens are known for them. This table comes from immunoSEQ multiplex PCR, and its TCRdb copy is limited to in-frame clones, with some not included. This table holds tens of thousands of clones, 80% to 90% found once. The sample here was unstimulated CD4+ T cells sorted from spleen or lymph node cells, taken before transplant. The receptors shown here come from a human donor who was the organ donor for an intestinal transplant.

The chain is built from TRBV18 and TRBJ2-3; D call uncertain. Germline V CDR1 and CDR2: KGHSH, LQKENI. CDR3 length equals 13 residues. Trimming left V 1 base short and J 2 bases short, with 4 bases between. The CDR3 is CASSPLATDTQYF. As DNA, the CDR3 is TGTGCCAGCTCACCACTAGCCACAGATACGCAGTATTTT.

V gene TRBV30 combines with J gene TRBJ2-5, with 7 bases aligning to TRBD1. The CDR3 extends over 16 amino acids. J gave up 2 bases and V 1 base, and 10 bases lay outside the gene matches. The V gene's germline CDR1 is GTSNPN and CDR2 SVGIG (reference sequence). CDR3 nucleotide sequence: TGTGCCTGGAGTGCCCTCATTCCGGGACAGCAAGAGACCCAGTACTTC. Protein: CAWSALIPGQQETQYF.

V usage is TRBV19 and J usage is TRBJ2-2, with 8 bases lining up with TRBD2. The CDR3 has 14 amino acids. J lost 2 bases, V lost 7 bases, and 3 bases had no gene match. Germline assignment: CDR1 LNHDA and CDR2 SQIVND (reference sequence). The CDR3 sequence: CASTGGFNTGELFF. The CDR3, as DNA: TGTGCCAGTACGGGAGGGTTTAACACCGGGGAGCTGTTTTTT.

The chain joins TRBV30 to TRBJ2-5; D remains unclear. This CDR3 has 13 amino acids. Looked up from germline, CDR1 is GTSNPN and CDR2 is SVGIG (reference sequence). V gave up 0 bases and J gave up 3 bases, with 8 bases separating them. CDR3 in DNA: TGTGCCTGGAGTGTTGCTGCTAAAGAGACCCAGTACTTC. The encoded protein is CAWSVAAKETQYF.

The CDR3 nucleotides are TGTGCCAGCAGCCCAAGAGCGGGAGGGCCAGGCGAGCAGTACTTC. It translates to CASSPRAGGPGEQYF. V is TRBV7-3 and J is TRBJ2-5, with TRBD2 identical over 10 bases. The J call is doubtful: the DNA matches TRBJ2-7 better. The CDR3 contains 15 residues. CDR1 and CDR2 from the germline V gene are SGHTA and FQGTGA.

This chain joins TRBV7-2 and TRBJ1-1, with 7 bases that match TRBD1. CDR1 and CDR2 from the germline V gene are SGHTA and FQGNSA. The CDR3 spans 14 residues. J gave up 1 base and V 3 bases, and 2 bases lay outside the gene matches. CDR3 residues: CASSLGQWNTEAFF. The CDR3 region has the DNA TGTGCCAGCAGCTTGGGACAGTGGAACACTGAAGCTTTCTTT.

The chain joins TRBV19 to TRBJ2-5; TRBD2 aligns across 7 bases. Trimming removed 2 bases from V and 3 bases from J; junction bases left unmatched: 12. The CDR3 covers 17 residues. Germline V gives CDR1 LNHDA, CDR2 SQIVND (reference sequence). The CDR3 region is CASSIRWGGVLKETQYF. CDR3 DNA sequence: TGTGCCAGTAGTATACGTTGGGGGGGGGTTCTTAAAGAGACCCAGTACTTC.

This chain links TRBV6-1 with TRBJ1-1, with D uncertain. Between the trimmed V and J ends, which lost 5 bases and 0 bases, there was a span of 13 bases. Per germline, CDR1 MNHNS and CDR2 SASEGT. The CDR3 is 15 amino acids. CDR3 in amino acids: CASSSRRIMNTEAFF. In DNA form, the CDR3 reads TGTGCCAGCAGTAGCCGGCGGATCATGAACACTGAAGCTTTCTTT.

V usage is TRBV28 and J usage is TRBJ2-4, with D tentatively TRBD1 (5 bases). The CDR3 runs to 16 residues. Trimming cost V 4 bases and J 3 bases, with 16 bases left between them. Germline loops: CDR1 MDHEN, CDR2 SYDVKM. CDR3 sequence reads: CASSSGMGLVKNIQYF. The CDR3 DNA reads TGTGCCAGCAGTTCAGGGATGGGGTTAGTCAAAAACATTCAGTACTTC.

The chain employs TRBV5-1 and TRBJ1-1; the D is unclear. Germline V gene sequence: CDR1 SGHRS, CDR2 YFSETQ. The CDR3 contains 18 residues. V was pared by 4 bases and J by 6 bases, with 28 bases between. This CDR3 reads CASSPWLDSAGRVSEAFF. The CDR3 nucleotides read TGCGCCAGCAGCCCCTGGCTTGATTCAGCGGGGAGGGTTTCTGAAGCTTTCTTT.

V and J are TRBV4-3 and TRBJ2-7, with 9 positions matching TRBD1. Germline V gene sequence: CDR1 LGHNA, CDR2 YSLEER. The CDR3 sequence is 16 residues long. The V segment lost 0 bases and the J segment 4 bases; nucleotides outside the gene matches: 7. This CDR3 reads CASSQDWTGAGYEQYF. The DNA of the CDR3 is TGCGCCAGCAGCCAAGATTGGACAGGGGCTGGTTACGAGCAGTACTTC.

This chain uses TRBV2 with TRBJ1-2; D is possibly TRBD1 (6 bases). This CDR3 has 14 amino acids. CDR1 and CDR2 (germline): SNHLY, FYNNEI. V was trimmed by 6 bases and J by 4 bases, leaving 15 bases between them. In DNA, the CDR3 is TGTGCCAGCAGCCTCAGGGGACTAATCTATGGCTACACCTTC. Encoded protein: CASSLRGLIYGYTF.

The genes are TRBV6-4 and TRBJ2-3; D possibly corresponds to TRBD2 (6 bases). Germline V gene sequence: CDR1 MRHNA, CDR2 SNTAGT. The CDR3 contains 15 residues. V was cut by 5 bases and J by 3 bases, with 15 bases left in between. CDR3 DNA sequence: TGTGCCAGCAGTCGGGACTGGGGGAGTACAGATACGCAGTATTTT. It yields the protein CASSRDWGSTDTQYF.

The J gene is TRBJ2-1, the V gene TRBV6-4; weak D call: TRBD2 (6 bases). Per germline, CDR1 MRHNA and CDR2 SNTAGT. Trimming removed 3 bases from V and 5 bases from J, with 8 bases in between. CDR3 length: 13 amino acids. For the CDR3, the DNA is TGTGCCAGCAGTGAACGGACTAACAATGAGCAGTTCTTC. Amino acid sequence: CASSERTNNEQFF.

The chain couples TRBV5-1 to TRBJ2-4; the match to TRBD1 covers 9 bases. Unmatched junction bases numbered 1, after V lost 3 bases and J lost 6 bases. CDR3 length: 13 residues. The germline V gene encodes CDR1 SGHRS and CDR2 YFSETQ. The CDR3 protein is CASSSGQGNIQYF. DNA for the CDR3: TGCGCCAGCAGCTCGGGACAGGGAAACATTCAGTACTTC. Based on the CDR3 plus reference TRBV5-1 and TRBJ2-4, the full variable domain is KAGVTQTPRYLIKTRGQQVTLSCSPISGHRSVSWYQQTPGQGLQFLFEYFSETQRNKGNFPGRFSGRQFSNSRSEMNVSTLELGDSALYLCASSSGQGNIQYFGAGTRLSVL.

This chain links TRBV28 with TRBJ2-1; 11 bases are shared with TRBD2. This CDR3 has 17 amino acids. The J segment lost 7 bases and the V segment lost 2 bases, leaving 10 bases of the junction unmatched. Germline V CDR1 and CDR2: MDHEN, SYDVKM. The CDR3 loop is CASSLAGLAAIGNEQFF. In nucleotides, the CDR3 is TGTGCCAGCAGTTTAGCGGGACTAGCGGCCATCGGGAATGAGCAGTTCTTC.

This sequence joins TRBV5-1 and TRBJ2-2; 13 bases line up with TRBD2. V lost 3 bases to trimming and J lost 4 bases; unmatched junction nucleotides: 9. Germline V gene lookup returns CDR1 SGHRS and CDR2 YFSETQ. CDR3 length equals 18 residues. The CDR3 loop reads CASSSVKLAGGVTGELFF. The CDR3 region has the DNA TGCGCCAGCAGCTCGGTCAAACTAGCGGGAGGGGTCACCGGGGAGCTGTTTTTT.

The chain combines TRBV28 with TRBJ2-5, with D perhaps matching TRBD1 (6 bases). The V and J ends lost 5 bases and 5 bases respectively, with 18 bases between them. CDR3 length: 15 amino acids. In germline, CDR1 is MDHEN, CDR2 SYDVKM. The CDR3 sequence: CASSLQGLGGETQYF. CDR3 nucleotide sequence: TGTGCCAGCAGTCTTCAGGGGCTAGGTGGGGAGACCCAGTACTTC.

This clone came up once. The chain joins TRBV28 to TRBJ1-2, with TRBD1 matching 9 bases. Germline loops: CDR1 MDHEN, CDR2 SYDVKM. The J segment lost 5 bases and the V segment lost 6 bases, leaving 4 bases of the junction unmatched. The CDR3 length is 13 residues. The CDR3 coding sequence is TGTGCCAGCAGCCCTGGACAGGGGTATGGCTACACCTTC. Amino acids: CASSPGQGYGYTF.

This chain connects TRBV19 to TRBJ1-1; a possible D gene is TRBD1 (6 bases). The CDR3 totals 14 residues. Trimming removed 7 bases at V and 5 bases at J, with 17 bases between. Germline V lookup: CDR1 LNHDA, CDR2 SQIVND (reference sequence). CDR3 sequence reads: CASMQPGEGTEAFF. CDR3 sequence (DNA): TGTGCCAGTATGCAGCCAGGGGAAGGGACTGAAGCTTTCTTT.

V is TRBV20-1 and J is TRBJ1-3; unclear D gene. The CDR3 runs to 11 residues. CDR1 and CDR2 (germline): DFQATT, SNEGSKA (reference sequence). With 4 bases removed from V and 4 bases from J, the gap between germline ends came to 5 bases. The CDR3 nucleotides read TGCAGTGCTATTCAAGGAAACACCATATATTTT. Protein product: CSAIQGNTIYF.